Each of the 20 T cell receptor beta chains below was sequenced from the same sample in a study of response to subunit inactivated influenza vaccine. TCRdb independently ran MiXCR on the RT-PCR reads; one entry per CDR3 protein. The sample has almost 600,000 distinct CDR3 sequences; 14% are singletons. The sequences come from PBMCs from blood, collected 11 to 12 days after vaccination. These receptors were obtained from a man aged 50 or older who received an inactivated influenza vaccine.

This chain joins TRBV6-5 and TRBJ2-3, with D perhaps matching TRBD1 (5 bases). CDR1 is MNHEY and CDR2 is SVGAGI in the germline V gene. The CDR3 loop spans 15 amino acids. V lost 2 bases and J lost 5, with 14 bases in between. The CDR3 sequence is CASSYRAGYGDTQYF. The CDR3 DNA is TGTGCCAGCAGTTACAGGGCAGGGTATGGAGATACGCAGTATTTT.

Worth noting for this clonotype: One end of the junction fails to match germline, which may point to a read error. The chain recombines TRBV5-5 with TRBJ2-7; TRBD1 matches 9 bases. Germline V gene data show CDR1 as SGHKS and CDR2 as YYEKEE (reference sequence). This CDR3 comprises 15 residues. The CDR3 protein is CASSFRQGGARATLF. The CDR3 DNA follows: TGTGCCAGCAGCTTCAGACAGGGGGGAGCCCGTGCAACTCTCTTC.

This clonotype was detected only a few times. The chain uses TRBV11-2 and TRBJ1-2; D is uncertain. There are 17 residues in the CDR3. V lost 1 base, J lost 4 bases, and 19 bases lay in between. Germline loops: CDR1 SGHAT, CDR2 FQNNGV. This CDR3 reads CASSLVSSAVLSYGYTF. CDR3 nucleotide sequence: TGTGCCAGCAGCTTAGTTTCGTCGGCAGTGCTTAGCTATGGCTACACCTTC.

This clonotype has a handful of counts. J is TRBJ2-7 and V is TRBV3-1; 7 bases fit TRBD2. From germline, CDR1 is LGHDT and CDR2 YNNKEL (reference sequence). Trimming took 0 bases from V and 3 from J; bases not matched to a gene: 8. This CDR3 contains 16 residues. The CDR3 here is CASSQEPSSGGYEQYF. The CDR3 region has the DNA TGTGCCAGCAGCCAAGAGCCCTCTAGCGGAGGCTACGAGCAGTACTTC.

In this sample, this clonotype turned up a few times. The V and J genes are TRBV5-1 and TRBJ2-3, with TRBD2 matching over 8 bases. CDR3 length: 14 residues. The V gene's germline CDR1 is SGHRS and CDR2 YFSETQ. Germline trimming cut 4 bases from V and 5 bases from J; bases unmatched to any gene: 6. The chain's CDR3 is CASSRGGQRDTQYF. Here the CDR3 DNA reads TGCGCCAGCAGCCGCGGGGGGCAGAGAGATACGCAGTATTTT.

This chain connects TRBV6-5 to TRBJ2-7, with TRBD1 matching 10 bases. The CDR3 covers 14 residues. The V gene end was trimmed by 2 bases and the J gene end by 3 bases; junction bases not matched to a gene: 1. Germline lookup yields CDR1 MNHEY and CDR2 SVGAGI. CDR3 nucleotides: TGTGCCAGCAGTTACGGACAGGGGGTCTACGAGCAGTACTTC. Translated, it gives CASSYGQGVYEQYF.

The chain is built from TRBV7-9 and TRBJ2-3; D is perhaps TRBD2 (6 bases). The CDR3 loop spans 14 amino acids. Germline V gene sequence: CDR1 SEHNR, CDR2 FQNEAQ (reference sequence). The germline V and J ends were trimmed by 1 base and 6 bases, with 11 bases remaining between them. The CDR3 DNA follows: TGTGCCAGCAGCTTAGGCGGGATTGGGGATACGCAGTATTTT. It yields the protein CASSLGGIGDTQYF. Variable domain in full (rest from reference TRBV7-9 and TRBJ2-3): DTGVSQNPRHKITKRGQNVTFRCDPISEHNRLYWYRQTLGQGPEFLTYFQNEAQLEKSRLLSDRFSAERPKGSFSTLEIQRTEQGDSAMYLCASSLGGIGDTQYFGPGTRLTVL.

This clonotype turned up a few times. J is TRBJ1-1 and V is TRBV7-9; 8 bases line up with TRBD1. The CDR3 spans 13 residues. Germline V gene lookup returns CDR1 SEHNR and CDR2 FQNEAQ (reference sequence). The trim removed 8 bases at V and 5 bases at J, leaving 7 bases unmatched. In DNA form, the CDR3 reads TGTGCCAGCCTCCAGGGGGCAGAGACTGAAGCTTTCTTT. Translation gives CASLQGAETEAFF. Drawing the rest from reference TRBV7-9 and TRBJ1-1, the complete variable domain is DTGVSQNPRHKITKRGQNVTFRCDPISEHNRLYWYRQTLGQGPEFLTYFQNEAQLEKSRLLSDRFSAERPKGSFSTLEIQRTEQGDSAMYLCASLQGAETEAFFGQGTRLTVV.

A few counts support this clonotype. The chain employs TRBV4-3 and TRBJ2-7; 7 nucleotides match TRBD1. The CDR3 consists of 14 residues. CDR1 and CDR2 from the germline V gene are LGHNA and YSLEER. Trimming removed 2 bases from V and 6 bases from J; junction bases left unmatched: 7. The CDR3 sequence is CASSQTLGGVEQYF. The CDR3 DNA is TGCGCCAGCAGCCAAACTCTAGGGGGCGTCGAGCAGTACTTC.

The CDR3 sequence: CASSFRRQVNTGELFF. CDR3 DNA sequence: TGTGCCAGCAGCTTTAGGCGGCAGGTTAACACCGGGGAGCTGTTTTTT. V is TRBV11-2 and J is TRBJ2-2; D unresolved. V lost 3 bases, J lost 2 bases, and 13 bases lay in between. The CDR3 runs to 16 residues. Germline CDR1 SGHAT, CDR2 FQNNGV.

This clonotype has a handful of counts. The chain employs TRBV6-2 or TRBV6-3 and TRBJ2-7, with D possibly TRBD1 on 6 matching bases. This CDR3 spans 12 amino acids. V was cut by 5 bases and J by 10 bases, with 15 bases left in between. Germline CDR1 reads MNHEY; CDR2 reads SVGEGT. CDR3 in amino acids: CASSNDRYLQYF. CDR3 nucleotide sequence: TGTGCCAGCAGTAACGACAGGTATCTTCAGTACTTC.

Many counts were recorded for this clonotype. The V gene is TRBV20-1, the J gene TRBJ2-5; D might be TRBD1 (6 bases). There are 14 residues in the CDR3. Between the trimmed V and J ends, which lost 5 bases and 4 bases, there was a span of 17 bases. Germline CDR1 reads DFQATT; CDR2 reads SNEGSKA (reference sequence). CDR3 loop: CSAEQGPRRETQYF. For the CDR3, the DNA is TGCAGTGCTGAACAGGGTCCTCGGCGAGAGACCCAGTACTTC.

This chain uses TRBV7-6 with TRBJ2-5; TRBD1 matches at 9 bases. In germline, CDR1 is SGHVS, CDR2 FNYEAQ. V dropped 0 bases and J dropped 6; count of bases not matched to a gene: 5. This CDR3 region has 15 residues. In DNA form, the CDR3 reads TGTGCCAGCAGCTTAGCGGGACAGGGCCTAAAGACCCAGTACTTC. Its protein is CASSLAGQGLKTQYF.

The chain joins TRBV7-3 to TRBJ2-5, with 9 positions matching TRBD1. The length of the CDR3 is 14 residues. V gave up 4 bases and J gave up 5 bases; unmatched junction bases: 5. In germline, CDR1 is SGHTA, CDR2 FQGTGA. CDR3 DNA: TGTGCCAGCAGCTCTACAGGGGGCATGGAGACCCAGTACTTC. The encoded protein is CASSSTGGMETQYF.

The sample holds a few counts of this clonotype. The chain uses TRBV7-9 and TRBJ1-1; 8 nucleotides align to TRBD1. This CDR3 is built from 13 residues. V shed 3 bases, J shed 8 bases, and the junction held 5 bases outside the gene matches. CDR1 is SEHNR and CDR2 is FQNEAQ in the germline V gene (reference sequence). The CDR3 region is CASSFGQGAEAFF. The CDR3, as DNA: TGTGCCAGCAGCTTTGGGCAGGGGGCCGAAGCTTTCTTT. The entire variable domain, with the rest obtained from reference TRBV7-9 and TRBJ1-1, is as follows: DTGVSQNPRHKITKRGQNVTFRCDPISEHNRLYWYRQTLGQGPEFLTYFQNEAQLEKSRLLSDRFSAERPKGSFSTLEIQRTEQGDSAMYLCASSFGQGAEAFFGQGTRLTVV.

This clonotype was seen just once. The chain employs TRBV6-1 and TRBJ2-5; 7 positions agree with TRBD1. CDR1 and CDR2 from the germline V gene are MNHNS and SASEGT. The CDR3 is 13 amino acids. With V trimmed by 6 bases and J by 7 bases, 8 bases remained unmatched. CDR3 nucleotides: TGTGCCAGCAGCAAAGACAGGGACGGGACCCAGTACTTC. Amino acid sequence: CASSKDRDGTQYF.

This clonotype has only a few counts. The rearrangement joins TRBV25-1 to TRBJ2-1; weak D call: TRBD1 (6 bases). The V and J ends lost 4 bases and 7 bases respectively, with 17 bases between them. Germline V CDR1 and CDR2: MGHDK, SYGVNS. The CDR3 has 15 residues. In DNA, the CDR3 is TGTGCCAGCAGTGGGGGGCGGGTTAGGTGGAATGAGCAGTTCTTC. Its translation: CASSGGRVRWNEQFF.

The chain couples TRBV11-2 to TRBJ2-7; D is undetermined. The CDR3 has 11 amino acids. The V gene lost 9 bases and the J gene lost 2 bases, with 8 bases spanning the gap. Germline assignment: CDR1 SGHAT and CDR2 FQNNGV. Here the CDR3 DNA reads TGTGCCAGTACCTCCGCCTACGAGCAGTACTTC. As protein: CASTSAYEQYF.

This clonotype was detected only a few times. This sequence joins TRBV12-3 or TRBV12-4 and TRBJ2-3; 9 nucleotides agree with TRBD1. The V and J ends lost 6 bases and 4 bases, in that order; junction bases with no gene match: 11. CDR3 length: 16 amino acids. In nucleotides, the CDR3 is TGTGCCAGCAGCCGGTCCGGGACAGGGCGGGCAGATACGCAGTATTTT. Translated: CASSRSGTGRADTQYF.

The chain combines TRBV29-1 with TRBJ1-3; D is unclear. This CDR3 spans 13 amino acids. V was cut by 3 bases and J by 3 bases, with 9 bases left in between. Per germline, CDR1 SQVTM and CDR2 ANQGSEA. The CDR3 DNA follows: TGCAGCGTTGACCTGGGAGGTGGAAACACCATATATTTT. Translation: CSVDLGGGNTIYF.